This entry is about one T cell receptor (beta chain). Its antigen is still unknown. The data were obtained in a study of cytomegalovirus exposure and HLA in healthy donors. Study observations and caveats: The only immune exposure information that was available was CMV serostatus. Clonal expansion, a later analysis showed, was greater in HLA-associated TCR beta chains than in equally common others. Being productive about 90% or about 30% of the time was typical of most TCR beta V segments in an earlier analysis.

Amplification used 60 Vbeta primers and 13 Jbeta primers. Under the authors' procedure: A later analysis counted around 80 million unique TCR beta chains, about 10 million shared. Clones were sequenced by immunoSEQ multiplex PCR, and TCRdb holds only the in-frame ones, with some missing. Clone size and V and J calls were adopted from that table, with D and trimming inferred from the DNA. The data show under 200,000 clones, around 79% seen once. The V and J ends lost 1 base and 4 bases, in that order; junction bases with no gene match: 6. The length of the CDR3 is 15 residues. Germline CDR1 and CDR2: SGHAT and FQNNGV.

The sequencing input was PBMCs. The chain has TRBV11-2 and TRBJ2-7, with 8 bases that match TRBD1. The sequence was obtained from a man in his forties or fifties in good health and CMV-seronegative. For the CDR3, the DNA is TGTGCCAGCAGCTTAGCACAGGGGGTTTTGTACGAGCAGTACTTC. Protein sequence: CASSLAQGVLYEQYF. The full variable domain, completed using reference TRBV11-2 and TRBJ2-7, is EAGVAQSPRYKIIEKRQSVAFWCNPISGHATLYWYQQILGQGPKLLIQFQNNGVVDDSQLPKDRFSAERLKGVDSTLKIQPAKLEDSAVYLCASSLAQGVLYEQYFGPGTRLTVT.